The sequence of this TCR beta chain was determined in a study of T cell repertoires in cytomegalovirus infection. On the study more broadly: Both CMV infection and a matching HLA type were indicated by public TCR beta signatures. Study-wide findings and caveats: In two of eight donors, the top clonotype was HLA-C-restricted CMV-specific.

To note about this clonotype: Antigen specificity is unknown.

TCRdb fed the reads into MiXCR, producing one record per CDR3 protein. The sample includes 650,000 to 850,000 distinct CDR3 sequences, about 27% seen only once; the top ten take around 13%. V lost 5 bases and J lost 1, with 12 bases in between. Germline V CDR1 and CDR2: MNHEY, SMNVEV (reference sequence). The CDR3 sequence is 14 residues long. The chain has TRBV27 and TRBJ2-7, with D possibly matching TRBD2 (6 bases). The receptor's source is a human donor in good health (CMV status not recorded). Some clones in this sample may be carry-over from other donors' samples. This material consisted of cultured CD8+ T cells from PBMCs, taken from culture after CMV antigen stimulation. CDR3 protein: CASSKGAGSYEQYF. CDR3 DNA sequence: TGTGCCAGCAGTAAAGGGGCGGGGTCCTACGAGCAGTACTTC.